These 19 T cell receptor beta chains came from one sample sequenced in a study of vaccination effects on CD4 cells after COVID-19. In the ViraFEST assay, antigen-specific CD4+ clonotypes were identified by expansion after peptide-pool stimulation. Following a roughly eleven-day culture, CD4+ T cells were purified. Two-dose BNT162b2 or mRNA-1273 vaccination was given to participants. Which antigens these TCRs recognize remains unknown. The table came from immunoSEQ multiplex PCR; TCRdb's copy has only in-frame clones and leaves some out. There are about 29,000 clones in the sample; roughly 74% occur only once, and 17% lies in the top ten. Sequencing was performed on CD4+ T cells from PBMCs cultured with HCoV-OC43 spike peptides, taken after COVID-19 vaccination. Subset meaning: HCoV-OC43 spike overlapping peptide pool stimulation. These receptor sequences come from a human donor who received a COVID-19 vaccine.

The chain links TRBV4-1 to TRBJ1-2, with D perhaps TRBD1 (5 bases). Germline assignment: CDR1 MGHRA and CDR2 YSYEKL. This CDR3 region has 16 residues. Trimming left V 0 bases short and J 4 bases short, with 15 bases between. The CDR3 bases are TGCGCCAGCAGCCAAGATGTTGCAGGGCGAAGCTATGGCTACACCTTC. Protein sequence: CASSQDVAGRSYGYTF.

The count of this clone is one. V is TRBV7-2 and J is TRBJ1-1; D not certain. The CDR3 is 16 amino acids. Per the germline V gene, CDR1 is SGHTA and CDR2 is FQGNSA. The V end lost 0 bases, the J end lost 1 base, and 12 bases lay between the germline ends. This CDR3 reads CASSLALVAANTEAFF. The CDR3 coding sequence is TGTGCCAGCAGCTTAGCCCTTGTGGCAGCGAACACTGAAGCTTTCTTT. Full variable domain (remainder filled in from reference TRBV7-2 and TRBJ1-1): GAGVSQSPSNKVTEKGKDVELRCDPISGHTALYWYRQSLGQGLEFLIYFQGNSAPDKSGLPSDRFSAERTGGSVSTLTIQRTQQEDSAVYLCASSLALVAANTEAFFGQGTRLTVV.

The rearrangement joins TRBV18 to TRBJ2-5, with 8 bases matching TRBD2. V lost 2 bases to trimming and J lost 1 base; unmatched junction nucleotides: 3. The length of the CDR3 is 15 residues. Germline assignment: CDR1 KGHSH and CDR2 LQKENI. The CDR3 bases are TGTGCCAGCTCACCAATAGCGGGGAGCCAAGAGACCCAGTACTTC. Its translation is CASSPIAGSQETQYF.

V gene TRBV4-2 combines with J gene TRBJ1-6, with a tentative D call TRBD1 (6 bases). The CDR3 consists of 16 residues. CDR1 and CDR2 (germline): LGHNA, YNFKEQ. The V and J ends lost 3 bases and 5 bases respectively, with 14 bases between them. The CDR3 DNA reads TGTGCCAGCAGCCAGACTACAGGGAACAATAATTCACCCCTCCACTTT. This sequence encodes CASSQTTGNNNSPLHF.

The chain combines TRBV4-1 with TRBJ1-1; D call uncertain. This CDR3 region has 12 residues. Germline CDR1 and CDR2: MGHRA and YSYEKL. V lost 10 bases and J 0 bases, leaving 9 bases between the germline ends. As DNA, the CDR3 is TGCGCCACCAGTGGGTTGAACACTGAAGCTTTCTTT. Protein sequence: CATSGLNTEAFF.

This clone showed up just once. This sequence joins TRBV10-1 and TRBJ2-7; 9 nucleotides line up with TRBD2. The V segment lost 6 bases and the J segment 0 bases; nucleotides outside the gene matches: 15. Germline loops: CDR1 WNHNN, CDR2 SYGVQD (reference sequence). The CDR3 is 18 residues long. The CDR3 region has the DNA TGCGCCAGCAGCACCGGGACTAGCCTTACTACGAGCTCCTACGAGCAGTACTTC. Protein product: CASSTGTSLTTSSYEQYF.

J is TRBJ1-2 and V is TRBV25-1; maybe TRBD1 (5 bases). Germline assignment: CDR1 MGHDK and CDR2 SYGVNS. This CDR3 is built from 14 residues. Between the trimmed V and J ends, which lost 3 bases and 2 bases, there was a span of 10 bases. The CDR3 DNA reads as TGTGCCAGCAGTGACAGGGCCCGAAACTATGGCTACACCTTC. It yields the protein CASSDRARNYGYTF.

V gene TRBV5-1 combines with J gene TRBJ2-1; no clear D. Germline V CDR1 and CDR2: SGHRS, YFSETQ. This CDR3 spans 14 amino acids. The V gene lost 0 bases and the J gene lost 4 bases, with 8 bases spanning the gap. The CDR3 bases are TGCGCCAGCAGCTTGGAGGCACATTACAATGAGCAGTTCTTC. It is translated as CASSLEAHYNEQFF.

The CDR3 reads CATIEGLVYNEQFF. In DNA, the CDR3 is TGTGCCACCATAGAGGGACTAGTTTACAATGAGCAGTTCTTC. The genes are TRBV7-2 and TRBJ2-1; 8 bases line up with TRBD2. The CDR3 has 14 residues. V was pared by 10 bases and J by 4 bases, with 9 bases of the junction left unmatched. Germline V lookup: CDR1 SGHTA, CDR2 FQGNSA.

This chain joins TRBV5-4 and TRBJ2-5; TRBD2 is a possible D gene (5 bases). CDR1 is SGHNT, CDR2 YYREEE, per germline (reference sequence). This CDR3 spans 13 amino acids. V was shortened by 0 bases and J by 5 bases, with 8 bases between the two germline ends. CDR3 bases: TGTGCCAGCAGCTTGGGGGAGCGGGAGACCCAGTACTTC. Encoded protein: CASSLGERETQYF.

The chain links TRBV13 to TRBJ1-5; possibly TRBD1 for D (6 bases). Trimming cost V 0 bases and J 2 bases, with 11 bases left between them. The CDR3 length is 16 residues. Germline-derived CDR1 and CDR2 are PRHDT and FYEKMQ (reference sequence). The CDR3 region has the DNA TGTGCCAGCAGCTTAGGCTGGGGGCGCGGCAATCAGCCCCAGCATTTT. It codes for CASSLGWGRGNQPQHF.

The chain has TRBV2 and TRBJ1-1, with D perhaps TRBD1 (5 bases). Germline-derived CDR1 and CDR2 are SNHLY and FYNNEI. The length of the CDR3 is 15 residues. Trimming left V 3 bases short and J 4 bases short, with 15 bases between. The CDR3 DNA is TGTGCCAGCAGTGAGGGTCCGCCAGGGATCACTGAAGCTTTCTTT. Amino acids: CASSEGPPGITEAFF.

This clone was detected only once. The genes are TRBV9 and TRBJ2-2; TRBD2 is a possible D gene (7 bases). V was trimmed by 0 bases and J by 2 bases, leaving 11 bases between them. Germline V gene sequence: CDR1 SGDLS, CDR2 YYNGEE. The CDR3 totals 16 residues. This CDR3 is CASSVASGTNTGELFF. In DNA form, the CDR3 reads TGTGCCAGCAGCGTAGCGAGCGGGACAAACACCGGGGAGCTGTTTTTT. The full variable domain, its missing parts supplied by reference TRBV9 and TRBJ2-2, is DSGVTQTPKHLITATGQRVTLRCSPRSGDLSVYWYQQSLDQGLQFLIQYYNGEERAKGNILERFSAQQFPDLHSELNLSSLELGDSALYFCASSVASGTNTGELFFGEGSRLTVL.

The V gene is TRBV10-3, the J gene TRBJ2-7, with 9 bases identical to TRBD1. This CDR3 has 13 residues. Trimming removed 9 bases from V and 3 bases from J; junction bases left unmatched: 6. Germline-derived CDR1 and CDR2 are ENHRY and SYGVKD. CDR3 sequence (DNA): TGTGCCATTAAGACAGGGGGGGACTACGAGCAGTACTTC. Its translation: CAIKTGGDYEQYF.

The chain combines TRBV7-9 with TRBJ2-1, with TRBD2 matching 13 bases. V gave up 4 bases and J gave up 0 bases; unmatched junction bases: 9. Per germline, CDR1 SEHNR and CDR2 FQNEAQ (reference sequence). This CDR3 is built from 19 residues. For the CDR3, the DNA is TGTGCCAGCAGCTCCACTCCGGGACTAGCGGGGTACTCCTACAATGAGCAGTTCTTC. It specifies CASSSTPGLAGYSYNEQFF.

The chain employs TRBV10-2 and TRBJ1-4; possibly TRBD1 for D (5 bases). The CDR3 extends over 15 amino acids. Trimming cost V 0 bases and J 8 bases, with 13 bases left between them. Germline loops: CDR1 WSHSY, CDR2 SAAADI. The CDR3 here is CASSESRGGNEKLFF. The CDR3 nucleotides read TGCGCCAGCAGTGAGTCAAGGGGTGGAAACGAAAAACTGTTTTTT.

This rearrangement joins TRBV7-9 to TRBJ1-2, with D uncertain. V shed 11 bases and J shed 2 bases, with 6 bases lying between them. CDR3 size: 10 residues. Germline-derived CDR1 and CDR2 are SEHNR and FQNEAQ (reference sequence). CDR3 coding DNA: TGTGCCCTTGGGAACTATGGCTACACCTTC. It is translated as CALGNYGYTF.

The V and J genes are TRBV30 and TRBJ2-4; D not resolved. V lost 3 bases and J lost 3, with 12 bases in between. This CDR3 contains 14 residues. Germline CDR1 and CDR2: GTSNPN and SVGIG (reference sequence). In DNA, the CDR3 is TGTGCCTGGAGGGCCGGGCAACTCAAAAACATTCAGTACTTC. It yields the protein CAWRAGQLKNIQYF.

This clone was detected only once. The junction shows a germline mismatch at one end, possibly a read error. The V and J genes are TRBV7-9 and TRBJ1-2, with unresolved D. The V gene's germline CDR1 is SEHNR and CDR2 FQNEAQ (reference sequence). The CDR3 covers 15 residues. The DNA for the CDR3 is TGTGCCAGCAGCTTAGTAGGTTCCAAACAGCCTCTTAAGCTTTTC. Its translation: CASSLVGSKQPLKLF.